This T cell receptor beta chain derives from a study of identical twins. This CDR3 comprises 16 residues. Germline CDR1 SGHRS, CDR2 YFSETQ. The germline V and J ends were trimmed by 0 bases and 1 base, with 13 bases remaining between them. Everyone who gave samples was a healthy Caucasian. Study results and caveats: The study based its conclusions on cross-sectional statistical analysis and did not follow the same donors.

This clonotype was picked up a small number of times. Its antigen is not known. TCRdb ran MiXCR on the 5' RACE reads and lists one entry per CDR3 protein. The table shows roughly 250,000 distinct CDR3 sequences, with over 12% occurring only once. The origin of this receptor is a woman between 18 and 29 years old in good health. This chain uses TRBV5-1 with TRBJ2-5, with D maybe TRBD2 (7 bases). Sequencing used memory (CD45RO+) T cells sorted from blood. CDR3 amino acids: CASSLDIGGPQETQYF. The CDR3 nucleotides read TGCGCCAGCAGCTTGGATATCGGGGGGCCCCAAGAGACCCAGTACTTC.